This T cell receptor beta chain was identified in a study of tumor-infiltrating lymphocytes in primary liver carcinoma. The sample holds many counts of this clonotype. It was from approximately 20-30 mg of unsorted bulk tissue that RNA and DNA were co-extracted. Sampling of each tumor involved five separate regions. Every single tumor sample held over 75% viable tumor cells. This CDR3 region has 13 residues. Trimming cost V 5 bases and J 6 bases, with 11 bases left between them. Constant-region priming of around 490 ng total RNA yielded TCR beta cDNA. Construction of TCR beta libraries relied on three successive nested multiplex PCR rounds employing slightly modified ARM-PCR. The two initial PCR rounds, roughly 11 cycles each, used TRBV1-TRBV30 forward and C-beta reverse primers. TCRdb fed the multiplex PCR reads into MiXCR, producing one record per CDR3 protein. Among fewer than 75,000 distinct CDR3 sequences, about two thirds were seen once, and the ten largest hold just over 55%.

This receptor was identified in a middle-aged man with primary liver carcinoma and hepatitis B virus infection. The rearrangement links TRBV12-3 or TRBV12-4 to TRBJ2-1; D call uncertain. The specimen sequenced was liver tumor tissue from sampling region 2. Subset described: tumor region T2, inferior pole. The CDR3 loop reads CASSPHTGNEQFF. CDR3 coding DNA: TGTGCCAGCAGTCCCCACACCGGCAATGAGCAGTTCTTC.